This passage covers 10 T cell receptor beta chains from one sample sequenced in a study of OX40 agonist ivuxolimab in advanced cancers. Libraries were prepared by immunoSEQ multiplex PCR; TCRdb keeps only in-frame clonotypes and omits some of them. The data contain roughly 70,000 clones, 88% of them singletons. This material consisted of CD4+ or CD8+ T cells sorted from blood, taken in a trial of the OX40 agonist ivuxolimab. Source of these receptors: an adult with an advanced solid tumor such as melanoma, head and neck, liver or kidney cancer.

The CDR3 bases are TGTGCCAGCTCACCAGTGACAGTCGATAGGTACAATGAGCAGTTCTTC. Amino acid sequence: CASSPVTVDRYNEQFF. The V gene is TRBV18, the J gene TRBJ2-1; weak D call: TRBD1 (5 bases). Looked up from germline, CDR1 is KGHSH and CDR2 is LQKENI. CDR3 length equals 16 residues. V was shortened by 2 bases and J by 4 bases, with 15 bases between the two germline ends.

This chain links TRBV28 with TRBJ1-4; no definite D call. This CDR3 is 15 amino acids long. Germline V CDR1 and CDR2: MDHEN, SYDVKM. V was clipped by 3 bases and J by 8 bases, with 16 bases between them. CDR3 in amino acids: CASSFPGVTREKLFF. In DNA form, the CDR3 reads TGTGCCAGCAGTTTTCCGGGCGTCACAAGGGAAAAACTGTTTTTT.

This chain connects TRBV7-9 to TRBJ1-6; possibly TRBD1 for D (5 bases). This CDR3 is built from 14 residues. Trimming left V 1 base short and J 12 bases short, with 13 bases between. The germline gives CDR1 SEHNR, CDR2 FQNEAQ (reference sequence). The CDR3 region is CASSLGGVSEPLHF. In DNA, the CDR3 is TGTGCCAGCAGCTTAGGGGGGGTATCTGAACCCCTCCACTTT.

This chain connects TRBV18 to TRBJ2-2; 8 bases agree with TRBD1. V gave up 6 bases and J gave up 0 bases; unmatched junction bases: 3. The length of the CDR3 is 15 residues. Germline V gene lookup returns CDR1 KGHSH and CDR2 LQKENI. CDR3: CASSWTGPNTGELFF. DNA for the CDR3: TGTGCCAGCTCCTGGACAGGGCCGAACACCGGGGAGCTGTTTTTT.

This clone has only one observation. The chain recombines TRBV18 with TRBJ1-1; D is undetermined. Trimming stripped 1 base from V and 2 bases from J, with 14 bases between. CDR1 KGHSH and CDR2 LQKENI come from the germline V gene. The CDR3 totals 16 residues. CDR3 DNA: TGTGCCAGCTCACCACTCACCCCCGGGAGTAACACTGAAGCTTTCTTT. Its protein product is CASSPLTPGSNTEAFF.

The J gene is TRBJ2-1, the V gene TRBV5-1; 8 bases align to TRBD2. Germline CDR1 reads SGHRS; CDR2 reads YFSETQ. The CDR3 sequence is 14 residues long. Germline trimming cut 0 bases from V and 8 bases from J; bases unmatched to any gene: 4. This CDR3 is CASSLGAGDDEQFF. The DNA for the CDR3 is TGCGCCAGCAGCTTGGGAGCGGGAGACGATGAGCAGTTCTTC.

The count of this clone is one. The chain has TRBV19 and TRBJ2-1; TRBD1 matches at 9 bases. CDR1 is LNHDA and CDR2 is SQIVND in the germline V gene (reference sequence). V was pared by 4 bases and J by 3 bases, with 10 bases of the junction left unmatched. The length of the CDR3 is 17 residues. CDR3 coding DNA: TGTGCCAGTAGTAGGACCGACAGGGGGGATGGCTACAATGAGCAGTTCTTC. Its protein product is CASSRTDRGDGYNEQFF.

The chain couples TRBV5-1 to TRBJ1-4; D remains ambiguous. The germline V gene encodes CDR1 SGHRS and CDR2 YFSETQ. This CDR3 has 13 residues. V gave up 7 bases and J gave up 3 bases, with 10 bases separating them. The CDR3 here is CASSRGSNEKLFF. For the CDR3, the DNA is TGCGCCAGCTCCCGGGGATCTAATGAAAAACTGTTTTTT.

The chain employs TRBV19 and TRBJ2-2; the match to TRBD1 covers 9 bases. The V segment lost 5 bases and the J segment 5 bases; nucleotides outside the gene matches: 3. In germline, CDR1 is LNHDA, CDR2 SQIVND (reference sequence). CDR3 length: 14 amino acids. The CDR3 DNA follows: TGTGCCAGTAGTGCCGGGACAGGGACCGGGGAGCTGTTTTTT. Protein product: CASSAGTGTGELFF.

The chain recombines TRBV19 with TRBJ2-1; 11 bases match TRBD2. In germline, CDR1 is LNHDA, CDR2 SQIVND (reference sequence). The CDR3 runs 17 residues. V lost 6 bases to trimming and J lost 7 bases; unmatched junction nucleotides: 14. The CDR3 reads CASSSPASGRYDNEQFF. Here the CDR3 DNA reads TGTGCCAGTAGCTCTCCAGCTAGCGGGAGGTACGATAATGAGCAGTTCTTC.